What follows is one TCR beta chain and its context. The sample comes from a study of T cell changes during pregnancy in multiple sclerosis. Per the germline V gene, CDR1 is LNHNV and CDR2 is YYDKDF (reference sequence). Trimming cost V 3 bases and J 14 bases, with 11 bases left between them. CDR3 length equals 11 residues. This table comes from immunoSEQ multiplex PCR, and its TCRdb copy is limited to in-frame clones, with some not included. The sample has about 47,000 clones, around 91% seen once; the top ten hold approximately 8%. V and J are TRBV15 and TRBJ2-1; D might be TRBD1 (6 bases). The sample here was CD8+ T cells from peripheral blood mononuclear cells, taken in the second trimester of pregnancy. This receptor was obtained from a female donor with multiple sclerosis, enrolled in a pregnancy study. The CDR3 DNA follows: TGTGCCACCAGCAGTGACAGGTCGAAGTTCTTC. Protein: CATSSDRSKFF.